This T cell receptor beta chain was obtained from a study of T cell responses to AZD1222 COVID-19 vaccine (dated by TCRdb to 2020 to 2023). At the level of the whole study: TCR sequencing covered roughly 230 trial participants: approximately 200 given two doses of AZD1222 and 26 given two doses of MenACWY control vaccine. Trial participants were enrolled by age into subgroups of 18-55, 56-69 and 70-plus years, and 148, 28 and 57 TCR-sequenced participants, respectively, were included in these subgroups. The investigation overall reported the following: Reportedly, almost half of the unique spike-specific TCRs recognized epitopes lying outside the regions that are mutated in the B.1.351 and B.1.1.7 variants. Participants were mostly white British, with more females than males. The authors suggested clonal diversity may have been underestimated. Because no day 14 peak-response samples were available, the repertoires could be characterized only after the peak T cell response. CD4 TCRs associated with the vaccine covered the entire spike protein, and the dominant responses were in regions 160-218 and 743-854. In the small 56-69-year group, the increase in depth fell short of significance, most likely because of low power. Conclusions about previously exposed vaccinees were limited because only five to seven AZD1222 recipients were SARS-CoV-2 seropositive at baseline. After two AZD1222 doses, spike-specific TCR breadth and depth were significantly higher than at day 0 and than in MenACWY recipients.

Reading from cysteine to phenylalanine, the CDR3 counts 13 amino acids. Only the CDR3 portion is preserved as DNA: 39 bases, with reading frame beginning at the first base. V was cut back by 5 bases and J by 3 bases, leaving a gap of 9 bases between them. CDR1 and CDR2 are drawn from the germline V gene: MNHEY, SVGEGT. The time point label, read with the paper, signifies: about 28 days (+/-7) after the second vaccine dose. Because spike-specific TCR depth and breadth did not differ between the two schedules, AZD1222 recipients who got a second dose at roughly 4 weeks were pooled with those who got a second dose at roughly 12 weeks. The vaccinee samples were drawn from two UK trials, COV001 and COV002, one of which was a single-blind randomized controlled phase 2/3 trial testing AZD1222 (ChAdOx1 nCoV-19) in healthy adults. For TCRbeta chain sequencing, PBMC samples were collected from trial participants at day 0 and at day 28 after the second dose.

The CDR3 regions of human TCRbeta chains were analyzed by immunosequencing. Under the source paper's analysis protocol: Repertoire TCRs were matched against a reference library of SARS-CoV-2-specific TCRs generated with the MIRA antigen-specificity platform. Breadth was defined as the fraction of unique TCRs that were SARS-CoV-2-associated, and depth was defined as the fraction of total T cells that were SARS-CoV-2-associated. Using the MIRA data, each spike-specific TCR was mapped to the spike region that the TCR reacts to and placed in a CD4 or CD8 class. Log10-transformed breadth and depth values were compared by one-way ANOVA with Sidak's multiple comparisons tests. TCRdb stores this immuneACCESS table with in-frame sequences only. Part of the clones is absent; in the studies checked, under half of the shortfall reflects unresolved V genes, and no reason is known for the rest. The DNA was the basis for D and trimming; V, J and clone size are from that table. This sample holds some 50,000 clones; roughly 90% were observed only once. Clones ranked in the top ten supply under 5.5% of the sample.

Remarks on this clone: Its antigen has not been determined. No much larger clone is present one base from it, and per-base qualities are unavailable.

Source: peripheral blood, taken 28 days after the second AZD1222 dose. The chain is made from TRBV6-2 or TRBV6-3 and TRBJ2-3, with the D gene too uncertain to name. The receptor was derived from an adult who received the AZD1222 COVID-19 vaccine. The CDR3 protein sequence reads: CASSTDGTDTQYF. The DNA sequence reads TGTGCCAGCAGTACCGATGGGACAGATACGCAGTATTTT.